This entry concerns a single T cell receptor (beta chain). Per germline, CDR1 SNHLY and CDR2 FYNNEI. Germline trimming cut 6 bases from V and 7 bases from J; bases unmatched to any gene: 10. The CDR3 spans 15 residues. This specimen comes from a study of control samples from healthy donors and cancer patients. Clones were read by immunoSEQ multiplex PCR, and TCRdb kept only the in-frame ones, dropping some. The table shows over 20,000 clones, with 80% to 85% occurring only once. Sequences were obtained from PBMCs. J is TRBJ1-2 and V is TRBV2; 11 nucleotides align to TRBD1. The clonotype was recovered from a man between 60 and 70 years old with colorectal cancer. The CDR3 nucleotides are TGTGCCAGCAGCCCGGGGACAGGGGGAGTTGGTGGCTACACCTTC. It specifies CASSPGTGGVGGYTF.